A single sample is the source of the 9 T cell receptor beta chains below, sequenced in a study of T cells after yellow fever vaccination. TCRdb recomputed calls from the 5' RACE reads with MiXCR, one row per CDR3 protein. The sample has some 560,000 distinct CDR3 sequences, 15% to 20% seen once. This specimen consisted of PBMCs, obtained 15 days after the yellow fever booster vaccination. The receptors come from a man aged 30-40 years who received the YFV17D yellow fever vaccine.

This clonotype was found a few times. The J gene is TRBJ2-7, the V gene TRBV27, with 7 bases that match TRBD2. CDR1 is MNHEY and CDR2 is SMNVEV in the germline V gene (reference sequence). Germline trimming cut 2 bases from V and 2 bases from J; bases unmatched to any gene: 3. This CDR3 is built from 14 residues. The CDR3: CASSLAGVPYEQYF. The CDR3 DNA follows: TGTGCCAGCAGTTTAGCGGGGGTTCCCTACGAGCAGTACTTC.

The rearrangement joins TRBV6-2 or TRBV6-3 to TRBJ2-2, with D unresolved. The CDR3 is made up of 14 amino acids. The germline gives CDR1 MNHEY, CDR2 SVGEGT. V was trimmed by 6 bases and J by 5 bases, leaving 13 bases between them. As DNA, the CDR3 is TGTGCCAGCAGCTTCTCACCTTTAACCGGGGAGCTGTTTTTT. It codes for CASSFSPLTGELFF.

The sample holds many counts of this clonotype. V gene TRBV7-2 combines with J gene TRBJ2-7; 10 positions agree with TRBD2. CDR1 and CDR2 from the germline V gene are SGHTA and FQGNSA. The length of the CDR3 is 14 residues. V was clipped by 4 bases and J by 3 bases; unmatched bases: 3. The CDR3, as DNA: TGTGCCAGCAGCTCCGGACTAGCGGTCTACGAGCAGTACTTC. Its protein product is CASSSGLAVYEQYF.

CDR3 loop: CASSQAGQAYEQYF. The DNA for the CDR3 is TGCGCCAGCAGCCAAGCCGGACAAGCCTACGAGCAGTACTTC. This chain links TRBV4-1 with TRBJ2-7; tentative D call: TRBD1 (5 bases). Germline V gives CDR1 MGHRA, CDR2 YSYEKL. The ends were cut back, 1 base at V and 2 bases at J, with 9 bases in the middle. The CDR3 spans 14 residues.

The DNA of the CDR3 is TGTGCCAGCAGCTTAGTGGCGGGGAATAGCAATCAGCCCCAGCATTTT. Translated, it gives CASSLVAGNSNQPQHF. The chain links TRBV11-2 to TRBJ1-5; D is uncertain. V lost 1 base and J 0 bases, leaving 10 bases between the germline ends. The CDR3 spans 16 residues. CDR1 SGHAT and CDR2 FQNNGV come from the germline V gene.

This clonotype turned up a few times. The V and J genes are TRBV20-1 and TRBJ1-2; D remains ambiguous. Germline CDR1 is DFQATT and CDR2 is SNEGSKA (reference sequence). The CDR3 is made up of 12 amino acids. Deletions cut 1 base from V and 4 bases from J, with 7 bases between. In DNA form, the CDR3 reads TGCAGTGCTAGAGGGACGCTCTATGGCTACACCTTC. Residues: CSARGTLYGYTF.

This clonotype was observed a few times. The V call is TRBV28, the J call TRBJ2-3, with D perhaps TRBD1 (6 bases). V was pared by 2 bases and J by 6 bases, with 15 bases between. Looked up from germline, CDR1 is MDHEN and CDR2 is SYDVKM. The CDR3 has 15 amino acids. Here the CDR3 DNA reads TGTGCCAGCAGTTTAAGGCAGGGGATGTCCGATACGCAGTATTTT. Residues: CASSLRQGMSDTQYF.

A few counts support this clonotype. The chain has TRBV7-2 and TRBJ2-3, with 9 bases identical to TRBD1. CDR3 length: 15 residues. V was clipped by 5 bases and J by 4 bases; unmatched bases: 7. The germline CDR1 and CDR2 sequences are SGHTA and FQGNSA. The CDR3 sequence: CASSRGTGRADTQYF. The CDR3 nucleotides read TGTGCCAGCAGCCGGGGGACAGGGCGGGCAGATACGCAGTATTTT.

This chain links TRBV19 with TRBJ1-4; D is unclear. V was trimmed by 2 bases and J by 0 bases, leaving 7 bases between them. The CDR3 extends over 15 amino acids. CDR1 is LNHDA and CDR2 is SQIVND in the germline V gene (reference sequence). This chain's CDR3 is CASSIIAATNEKLFF. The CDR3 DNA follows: TGTGCCAGTAGTATAATTGCTGCAACTAATGAAAAACTGTTTTTT.